A single sample is the source of the 9 T cell receptor beta chains below, sequenced in a study of early stage breast cancer tumors. Sequenced by immunoSEQ multiplex PCR; TCRdb stores in-frame clones only, minus some. The sample includes 11,000 to 15,000 clones, 70% to 85% of them seen just once. The specimen sequenced was normal breast tissue next to the tumor. These receptor sequences come from a person aged 30-39 years with breast cancer.

The rearrangement joins TRBV18 to TRBJ2-3, with D tentatively TRBD2 (5 bases). V gave up 6 bases and J gave up 2 bases, with 9 bases separating them. The CDR3 covers 13 residues. Germline-derived CDR1 and CDR2 are KGHSH and LQKENI. The CDR3 reads CASSPGITDTQYF. CDR3 nucleotide sequence: TGTGCCAGCTCGCCCGGGATCACAGATACGCAGTATTTT.

This chain joins TRBV25-1 and TRBJ2-3, with 7 bases fitting TRBD1. CDR1 MGHDK and CDR2 SYGVNS come from the germline V gene. The CDR3 runs to 16 residues. V shed 4 bases, J shed 0 bases, and the junction held 7 bases outside the gene matches. Written as DNA, the CDR3 is TGTGCCAGCAGTGGGGGGACAGTCACTAGCACAGATACGCAGTATTTT. Translated, it gives CASSGGTVTSTDTQYF. Drawing the rest from reference TRBV25-1 and TRBJ2-3, the complete variable domain is EADIYQTPRYLVIGTGKKITLECSQTMGHDKMYWYQQDPGMELHLIHYSYGVNSTEKGDLSSESTVSRIRTEHFPLTLESARPSHTSQYLCASSGGTVTSTDTQYFGPGTRLTVL.

A few counts support this clone. The chain joins TRBV30 to TRBJ1-4, with 11 bases identical to TRBD1. CDR3 size: 14 residues. Germline CDR1 reads GTSNPN; CDR2 reads SVGIG (reference sequence). Unmatched junction bases numbered 5, after V lost 3 bases and J lost 8 bases. CDR3: CAWSVGQGAEKLFF. CDR3 DNA: TGTGCCTGGAGCGTAGGACAGGGGGCGGAAAAACTGTTTTTT. The whole variable domain, remainder taken from reference TRBV30 and TRBJ1-4, is SQTIHQWPATLVQPVGSPLSLECTVEGTSNPNLYWYRQAAGRGLQLLFYSVGIGQISSEVPQNLSASRPQDRQFILSSKKLLLSDSGFYLCAWSVGQGAEKLFFGSGTQLSVL.

This chain joins TRBV5-1 and TRBJ2-7, with 9 bases fitting TRBD1. CDR3 size: 15 residues. The V gene's germline CDR1 is SGHRS and CDR2 YFSETQ. V gave up 6 bases and J gave up 4 bases; unmatched junction bases: 11. CDR3: CASNGQGLGEYEQYF. The DNA of the CDR3 is TGCGCCAGCAATGGACAGGGGCTTGGGGAATACGAGCAGTACTTC.

The chain carries TRBV7-6 and TRBJ2-1; 14 nucleotides line up with TRBD2. The CDR3 runs 17 residues. Germline V gene lookup returns CDR1 SGHVS and CDR2 FNYEAQ. J was trimmed by 7 bases and V by 5 bases; bases with no gene match: 10. DNA for the CDR3: TGTGCCAGCAGCCTCGGACTAGCGGGAGGCACTGGTAATGAGCAGTTCTTC. Protein sequence: CASSLGLAGGTGNEQFF.

The chain is built from TRBV6-6 and TRBJ1-4, with a tentative D call TRBD1 (5 bases). Deletions cut 7 bases from V and 3 bases from J, with 12 bases between. This CDR3 has 14 amino acids. The germline V gene encodes CDR1 MNHNY and CDR2 SVGAGI (reference sequence). Here the CDR3 reads CASTAGGANEKLFF. CDR3 bases: TGTGCCAGCACCGCGGGGGGGGCTAATGAAAAACTGTTTTTT.

The chain uses TRBV6-6 and TRBJ1-5, with a weak D call TRBD1 (6 bases). V lost 6 bases and J 7 bases, leaving 16 bases between the germline ends. The CDR3 has 14 amino acids. CDR1 is MNHNY, CDR2 SVGAGI, per germline (reference sequence). The CDR3 DNA sequence: TGTGCCAGCAGCTCACGGACAGATATCCAGCCCCAGCATTTT. It yields the protein CASSSRTDIQPQHF.

The genes are TRBV5-5 and TRBJ1-1, with D unclear. This CDR3 is 15 amino acids long. Germline CDR1 and CDR2: SGHKS and YYEKEE (reference sequence). V dropped 0 bases and J dropped 1 base, with 10 bases sitting between them. CDR3 protein: CASSLAHPSNTEAFF. CDR3 DNA sequence: TGTGCCAGCAGCTTGGCCCATCCCTCGAACACTGAAGCTTTCTTT.

The count of this clone is one. The rearrangement uses TRBV6-6 and TRBJ1-2, with a tentative D call TRBD1 (5 bases). The CDR3 sequence is 15 residues long. V was trimmed by 5 bases and J by 8 bases, leaving 21 bases between them. Germline V gene lookup returns CDR1 MNHNY and CDR2 SVGAGI (reference sequence). The CDR3 DNA is TGTGCCAGCAGTCCTGACATTAGAGGGGCGAGGGGCTACACCTTC. Translated, it gives CASSPDIRGARGYTF.